One sample yielded the 24 T cell receptor beta chains listed below, sequenced in a study of T-cell reconstitution after alpha-beta-depleted transplantation in children. Molecular barcoding with unique molecular identifiers was used for the TCRbeta library. From the PCR reads, TCRdb called clonotypes with MiXCR, one entry per CDR3 protein. The data contain roughly 48,000 distinct CDR3 sequences, 5% to 6.5% of them seen just once; the ten biggest clones take up over 25%. Here the sequenced sample was PBMCs, mostly from graft donor cells, taken 60 days after TCRalphabeta/CD19-depleted stem cell transplant. The receptors come from a female patient aged 2 to 10 who had a stem cell transplant for aplastic anemia, so the T cells may come from the graft donor.

Note on this clonotype: The CDR3 end shows no conserved phenylalanine or tryptophan, and so a read error is likely. This chain links TRBV19 with TRBJ1-5; 7 bases match TRBD1. J gave up 5 bases and V 7 bases, and 5 bases lay outside the gene matches. The germline gives CDR1 LNHDA, CDR2 SQIVND (reference sequence). The CDR3 runs 13 residues. The CDR3 nucleotides read TGTGCCAGTAATAACCAGGGGGATCAGCCCCAGCATTTG. Amino acids: CASNNQGDQPQHL.

This clonotype appeared many times. The CDR3 DNA is TGTGCCAGCAGTTATCGACGCCTTAGCGGGGGTGTTCTAGGGGGGAGTTACAATGAGCAGTTCTTC. Protein: CASSYRRLSGGVLGGSYNEQFF. The chain links TRBV6-6 to TRBJ2-1; the match to TRBD2 covers 9 bases. CDR3 length equals 22 residues. V lost 3 bases and J lost 4; bases outside the gene matches: 25. In germline, CDR1 is MNHNY, CDR2 SVGAGI (reference sequence).

Ten or more counts support this clonotype. The chain joins TRBV21-1 to TRBJ2-7; TRBD2, the D gene given by the table, was not confirmed from the DNA. TRBV21-1 is a listed pseudogene. There are 19 residues in the CDR3. This CDR3 reads CASSKDGGGLAGGPHEQYF. The CDR3, as DNA: TGTGCCAGCAGCAAAGATGGGGGGGGACTAGCGGGAGGGCCCCACGAGCAGTACTTC.

Of note for this clonotype: A read error may be the cause here, since a much bigger clone is one base away. It is likely a read error, because the conserved phenylalanine at the end of the CDR3 is missing. V gene TRBV27 combines with J gene TRBJ2-1; D might be TRBD2 (5 bases). In germline, CDR1 is MNHEY, CDR2 SMNVEV (reference sequence). The CDR3 sequence is 13 residues long. With 8 bases removed from V and 5 bases from J, the gap between germline ends came to 13 bases. The CDR3 reads CASSGSVNNEQFV. The CDR3 nucleotides are TGTGCCAGCTCGGGATCAGTAAACAATGAGCAGTTCGTC.

V is TRBV7-9 and J is TRBJ1-5, with D unclear. Germline V gene lookup returns CDR1 SEHNR and CDR2 FQNEAQ (reference sequence). V lost 11 bases, J lost 0 bases, and 11 bases lay in between. CDR3 size: 13 residues. The CDR3 DNA sequence: TGTGCCCGCACCCCCTATAGCAATCAGCCCCAGCATTTT. It translates to CARTPYSNQPQHF.

This clonotype was recorded at least ten times. The chain recombines TRBV5-4 with TRBJ2-5; D uncertain. The germline gives CDR1 SGHNT, CDR2 YYREEE (reference sequence). CDR3 length equals 14 residues. The ends were cut back, 0 bases at V and 0 bases at J, with 6 bases in the middle. The CDR3 loop is CASSLEKYQETQYF. In DNA, the CDR3 is TGTGCCAGCAGCTTGGAAAAGTACCAAGAGACCCAGTACTTC.

The chain couples TRBV11-3 to TRBJ2-1, with D perhaps being TRBD1 or TRBD2 (6 bases each). The germline CDR1 and CDR2 sequences are SGHNT and YENEEA. The CDR3 spans 13 residues. Trimming cost V 3 bases and J 10 bases, with 13 bases left between them. CDR3 protein: CASSFISGQEQFF. The CDR3 coding sequence is TGTGCCAGCAGCTTTATTAGCGGACAGGAGCAGTTCTTC.

This clonotype was detected many times. This sequence joins TRBV20-1 and TRBJ1-5; unclear D gene. Trimming took off 6 bases at V and 0 bases at J, with 9 bases between the two ends. The germline V gene has CDR1 DFQATT and CDR2 SNEGSKA (reference sequence). The CDR3 sequence is 13 residues long. The CDR3 loop is CSAPLHSNQPQHF. The CDR3 nucleotides are TGCAGTGCCCCGTTGCATAGCAATCAGCCCCAGCATTTT.

This clonotype was counted many times. The rearrangement links TRBV28 to TRBJ2-5; D is perhaps TRBD2 (6 bases). The CDR3 spans 16 residues. Trimming pared 4 bases from V and 1 base from J, leaving 16 bases between. Germline CDR1 and CDR2: MDHEN and SYDVKM. The CDR3 sequence is CASSSGTALPQETQYF. The CDR3 DNA follows: TGTGCCAGCAGTTCCGGGACTGCCTTACCCCAAGAGACCCAGTACTTC.

Turning to this clonotype: A much larger clone differs by one base, so this may be a read error. V is TRBV20-1 and J is TRBJ2-1, with 13 bases lining up with TRBD2. The CDR3 sequence is 15 residues long. Trimming cost V 1 base and J 11 bases; bases outside gene matches: 8. The germline V gene has CDR1 DFQATT and CDR2 SNEGSKA (reference sequence). The CDR3 bases are TGCAGTGCTAGAGCGGGACTAGCGGGATCGGATCAGCAGTTCTTC. It specifies CSARAGLAGSDQQFF.

This clonotype was picked up many times. J is TRBJ2-5 and V is TRBV30, with D maybe TRBD1 (6 bases). Trimming took off 0 bases at V and 5 bases at J, with 19 bases between the two ends. CDR3 length equals 16 residues. Per germline, CDR1 GTSNPN and CDR2 SVGIG (reference sequence). Written as DNA, the CDR3 is TGTGCCTGGAGTGTCCGACGTTCCAGGGGAGTCGAGACCCAGTACTTC. This gives the protein CAWSVRRSRGVETQYF.

The table lists this clonotype with many counts. The gene calls are TRBV12-3 or TRBV12-4 and TRBJ2-2, with TRBD2 matching 12 bases. The CDR3 has 18 residues. Unmatched junction bases numbered 11, after V lost 2 bases and J lost 7 bases. The CDR3 protein is CASSLYALAGGRGGELFF. CDR3 in DNA: TGTGCCAGCAGTTTATACGCTCTAGCGGGGGGGCGAGGCGGGGAGCTGTTTTTT.

V and J are TRBV7-2 and TRBJ2-7, with TRBD2 matching over 15 bases. The V gene end was trimmed by 3 bases and the J gene end by 2 bases; junction bases not matched to a gene: 2. The germline CDR1 and CDR2 sequences are SGHTA and FQGNSA. CDR3 length: 16 amino acids. DNA for the CDR3: TGTGCCAGCAGCTTTGGACTAGCGGGAGGGCCCTACGAGCAGTACTTC. Its translation is CASSFGLAGGPYEQYF.

This clonotype was seen many times. The V and J genes are TRBV29-1 and TRBJ2-3; 8 nucleotides match TRBD1. This CDR3 region has 16 residues. J lost 2 bases, V lost 4 bases, and 11 bases had no gene match. Germline assignment: CDR1 SQVTM and CDR2 ANQGSEA. The CDR3 bases are TGCAGCGTTGCGGTTATGGCAGGGGGCTTCACAGATACGCAGTATTTT. It encodes CSVAVMAGGFTDTQYF.

This clonotype was seen repeatedly, ten times or more. This chain joins TRBV5-1 and TRBJ2-2; the D call may be TRBD1 or TRBD2 (6 bases each). The CDR3 is 15 residues long. Trimming took 7 bases from V and 2 from J, leaving 15 bases between them. CDR1 SGHRS and CDR2 YFSETQ come from the germline V gene. The CDR3 region has the DNA TGCGCCAGCGGCACGGGGGCCGGAAACACCGGGGAGCTGTTTTTT. Its protein product is CASGTGAGNTGELFF.

The table lists this clonotype with many counts. The rearrangement links TRBV5-1 to TRBJ1-5; no clear D gene. Germline CDR1 SGHRS, CDR2 YFSETQ. Trimming took 0 bases from V and 6 from J, leaving 10 bases between them. This CDR3 has 14 residues. Here the CDR3 DNA reads TGCGCCAGCAGCTTGGGGACCGAAGGTCAGCCCCAGCATTTT. It translates to CASSLGTEGQPQHF.

Here the CDR3 DNA reads TGTGCCAGCAGCCTCAATGGACAGGGAGGCTACAATGAGCAGTTCTTC. It translates to CASSLNGQGGYNEQFF. The chain couples TRBV7-3 to TRBJ2-1; 8 nucleotides agree with TRBD1. The V gene end was trimmed by 5 bases and the J gene end by 3 bases; junction bases not matched to a gene: 9. Per the germline V gene, CDR1 is SGHTA and CDR2 is FQGTGA. The CDR3 covers 16 residues. Based on the CDR3 plus reference TRBV7-3 and TRBJ2-1, the full variable domain is GAGVSQTPSNKVTEKGKYVELRCDPISGHTALYWYRQSLGQGPEFLIYFQGTGAADDSGLPNDRFFAVRPEGSVSTLKIQRTERGDSAVYLCASSLNGQGGYNEQFFGPGTRLTVL.

This clonotype was recorded at least ten times. The V call is TRBV24-1, the J call TRBJ2-2; D is uncertain. The ends were cut back, 7 bases at V and 6 bases at J, with 11 bases in the middle. The V gene's germline CDR1 is KGHDR and CDR2 SFDVKD. The length of the CDR3 is 13 residues. The DNA of the CDR3 is TGTGCCACCAGGGGCCCCGGCCCCGGGGAGCTGTTTTTT. Its translation is CATRGPGPGELFF.

This clonotype was seen at least ten times. The chain joins TRBV20-1 to TRBJ1-6; D might be TRBD1 (5 bases). CDR3 length: 14 amino acids. Looked up from germline, CDR1 is DFQATT and CDR2 is SNEGSKA (reference sequence). V was pared by 1 base and J by 2 bases, with 6 bases between. The CDR3 coding sequence is TGCAGTGCTAGAGGGGGCCCCTATAATTCACCCCTCCACTTT. Protein sequence: CSARGGPYNSPLHF.

The gene calls are TRBV7-2 and TRBJ1-4, with D unresolved. CDR1 is SGHTA, CDR2 FQGNSA, per germline. Trimming took 5 bases from V and 4 from J, leaving 11 bases between them. This CDR3 is 14 amino acids long. The CDR3 DNA reads TGTGCCAGCAGCCTGGGAGGGTTTAATGAAAAACTGTTTTTT. Translated: CASSLGGFNEKLFF.

This clonotype was counted between two and nine times. This chain joins TRBV20-1 and TRBJ2-5, with D possibly matching TRBD1 (6 bases). This CDR3 region has 14 residues. From germline, CDR1 is DFQATT and CDR2 SNEGSKA (reference sequence). Trimming stripped 6 bases from V and 5 bases from J, with 19 bases between. The CDR3 DNA reads as TGCAGTGCCGCCCCTGACAGGTATAGGGAGACCCAGTACTTC. Protein: CSAAPDRYRETQYF.

This clonotype was detected a few times. The rearrangement uses TRBV7-9 and TRBJ1-1, with a tentative D call TRBD1 (6 bases). Germline assignment: CDR1 SEHNR and CDR2 FQNEAQ (reference sequence). The CDR3 is 16 amino acids. Trimming cost V 5 bases and J 1 base, with 17 bases left between them. CDR3 region: CASSEFLGASNTEAFF. DNA for the CDR3: TGTGCCAGCAGCGAATTTCTGGGGGCGTCGAACACTGAAGCTTTCTTT.

This clonotype was seen ten or more times. This sequence joins TRBV6-5 and TRBJ1-2, with 10 bases matching TRBD1. CDR1 is MNHEY and CDR2 is SVGAGI in the germline V gene. V was pared by 2 bases and J by 6 bases, with 6 bases of the junction left unmatched. The length of the CDR3 is 15 residues. CDR3 protein: CASSYRGQGIDGYTF. As DNA, the CDR3 is TGTGCCAGCAGTTACAGGGGACAGGGGATCGATGGCTACACCTTC.

This clonotype showed up many times. The chain carries TRBV7-2 and TRBJ2-2, with D tentatively TRBD2 (5 bases). There are 14 residues in the CDR3. The V gene's germline CDR1 is SGHTA and CDR2 FQGNSA. Trimming cost V 1 base and J 5 bases, with 8 bases left between them. CDR3 nucleotide sequence: TGTGCCAGCAGCTTAGGTAGCGCAACCGGGGAGCTGTTTTTT. This gives the protein CASSLGSATGELFF. The variable domain in full, completed from reference TRBV7-2 and TRBJ2-2, reads GAGVSQSPSNKVTEKGKDVELRCDPISGHTALYWYRQSLGQGLEFLIYFQGNSAPDKSGLPSDRFSAERTGGSVSTLTIQRTQQEDSAVYLCASSLGSATGELFFGEGSRLTVL.